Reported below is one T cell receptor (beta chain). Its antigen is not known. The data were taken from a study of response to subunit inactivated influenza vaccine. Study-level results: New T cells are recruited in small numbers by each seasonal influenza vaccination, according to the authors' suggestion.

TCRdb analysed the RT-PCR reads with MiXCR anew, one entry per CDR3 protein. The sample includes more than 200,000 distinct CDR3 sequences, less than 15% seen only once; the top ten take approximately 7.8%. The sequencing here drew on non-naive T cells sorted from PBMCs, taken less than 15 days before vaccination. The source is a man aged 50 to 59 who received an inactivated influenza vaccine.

The CDR3 region is CASSTLAGPGEYF. The CDR3, as DNA: TGTGCCTCCTCCACACTAGCGGGGCCTGGTGAGTACTTC. The chain employs TRBV10-3 and TRBJ2-7, with 10 bases fitting TRBD2. Germline loops: CDR1 ENHRY, CDR2 SYGVKD. Trimming cost V 11 bases and J 11 bases; bases outside gene matches: 15. The CDR3 is made up of 13 amino acids.